Below are 28 T cell receptor beta chains sequenced from a single sample in a study of naive and memory T cell subsets. TCR cDNA received a 3' ligated oligonucleotide that carried a UMI. Amplification of ligated cDNA took four PCR rounds with SP2 and nested alpha and beta constant primers. From the 5' RACE reads, TCRdb called clonotypes with MiXCR, one entry per CDR3 protein. The profile shows roughly 48,000 distinct CDR3 sequences, 4.7% of them singletons. These receptors were collected from a female donor in good health.

V is TRBV29-1 and J is TRBJ1-4, with D uncertain. The germline V gene encodes CDR1 SQVTM and CDR2 ANQGSEA. The CDR3 spans 13 residues. Trimming shortened V by 6 bases and J by 0 bases, and 8 bases separated the two germline ends. CDR3: CSVVTSTNEKLFF. The DNA of the CDR3 is TGCAGCGTGGTGACGTCAACTAATGAAAAACTGTTTTTT. Together with reference TRBV29-1 and TRBJ1-4, the CDR3 gives the full variable domain: SAVISQKPSRDICQRGTSLTIQCQVDSQVTMMFWYRQQPGQSLTLIATANQGSEATYESGFVIDKFPISRPNLTFSTLTVSNMSPEDSSIYLCSVVTSTNEKLFFGSGTQLSVL.

The table lists this clonotype with many counts. The gene calls are TRBV7-2 and TRBJ2-1; 8 bases fit TRBD2. Losses at the gene ends were 5 bases for V and 0 bases for J; bases not matched to a gene: 12. The germline V gene encodes CDR1 SGHTA and CDR2 FQGNSA. This CDR3 comprises 18 residues. As DNA, the CDR3 is TGTGCCAGCAGCACAATTTATAGCGGGAAGAGCTCCTACAATGAGCAGTTCTTC. As protein: CASSTIYSGKSSYNEQFF.

This clonotype was detected many times. The chain carries TRBV12-3 or TRBV12-4 and TRBJ1-4; TRBD1 might be the D (6 bases). The V gene lost 5 bases and the J gene lost 16 bases, with 17 bases spanning the gap. The CDR3 extends over 12 amino acids. The CDR3 nucleotides read TGTGCCAGCAGTCTCTATCCCAGGGGCGCGTTTTTT. It encodes CASSLYPRGAFF.

This clonotype is labeled medium-sized (0.01 to 0.1%). The rearrangement joins TRBV25-1 to TRBJ2-5; 13 nucleotides match TRBD2. CDR3 length: 17 amino acids. V dropped 5 bases and J dropped 2; count of bases not matched to a gene: 8. Germline loops: CDR1 MGHDK, CDR2 SYGVNS. CDR3 residues: CASSRTSGRWGQETQYF. CDR3 nucleotides: TGTGCCAGCAGTCGGACTAGCGGGAGATGGGGGCAAGAGACCCAGTACTTC.

This clonotype turned up a few times. The V gene is TRBV9, the J gene TRBJ1-6; D uncertain. Trimming removed 7 bases from V and 7 bases from J, with 3 bases in between. The CDR3 spans 10 residues. Germline loops: CDR1 SGDLS, CDR2 YYNGEE. The CDR3: CASGNSPLHF. DNA for the CDR3: TGTGCCAGCGGGAATTCACCCCTCCACTTT.

This clonotype came up many times. The chain employs TRBV5-1 and TRBJ1-1; D is unclear. Trimming left V 5 bases short and J 0 bases short, with 14 bases between. CDR3 length: 15 residues. The germline CDR1 and CDR2 sequences are SGHRS and YFSETQ. CDR3 nucleotides: TGCGCCAGCAGTCTTACGTCGATAATGAACACTGAAGCTTTCTTT. This sequence encodes CASSLTSIMNTEAFF.

This clonotype was seen at least ten times. The chain links TRBV29-1 to TRBJ2-3; 9 bases agree with TRBD2. J was trimmed by 8 bases and V by 6 bases; bases with no gene match: 9. Germline-derived CDR1 and CDR2 are SQVTM and ANQGSEA. The CDR3 runs to 13 residues. The CDR3 DNA reads as TGCAGCGTGTCACTAGCGGGCCAGGGTACGCAGTATTTT. It encodes CSVSLAGQGTQYF.

This clonotype was recorded at least ten times. The chain couples TRBV28 to TRBJ2-5; the match to TRBD2 covers 11 bases. Trimming took 7 bases from V and 7 from J; bases not matched to a gene: 11. Germline V CDR1 and CDR2: MDHEN, SYDVKM. The CDR3 is 15 residues long. In DNA form, the CDR3 reads TGTGCCAGCACCGAAATAGCGGGAGGGCCGGGGACCCAGTACTTC. This translates into CASTEIAGGPGTQYF.

This clonotype occurred many times. V gene TRBV11-1 combines with J gene TRBJ2-7; D call uncertain. Per the germline V gene, CDR1 is SGHAT and CDR2 is FQDESV (reference sequence). This CDR3 has 13 amino acids. Trimming stripped 4 bases from V and 6 bases from J, with 13 bases between. Here the CDR3 DNA reads TGTGCCAGCAGCTCCACCCTTGTTAGCGAGCAGTACTTC. The encoded protein is CASSSTLVSEQYF.

This clonotype came up many times. The V and J genes are TRBV6-6 and TRBJ1-2; tentatively, D is TRBD1 (6 bases). The CDR3 is made up of 15 amino acids. Per the germline V gene, CDR1 is MNHNY and CDR2 is SVGAGI (reference sequence). Trimming removed 0 bases at V and 0 bases at J, with 8 bases between. The CDR3 protein is CASSYSTGANYGYTF. CDR3 nucleotides: TGTGCCAGCAGTTACTCGACAGGAGCTAACTATGGCTACACCTTC.

This clonotype was picked up many times. This chain uses TRBV28 with TRBJ2-4; D is perhaps TRBD2 (6 bases). CDR1 is MDHEN, CDR2 SYDVKM, per germline. V was cut by 2 bases and J by 0 bases, with 11 bases left in between. The CDR3 loop spans 16 amino acids. The CDR3 spells CASSLPSGVAKNIQYF. The CDR3 bases are TGTGCCAGCAGTTTACCTTCGGGGGTAGCCAAAAACATTCAGTACTTC.

V gene TRBV19 combines with J gene TRBJ1-5; D is perhaps TRBD1 (6 bases). The CDR3 totals 15 residues. Germline V CDR1 and CDR2: LNHDA, SQIVND (reference sequence). V was trimmed by 4 bases and J by 4 bases, leaving 14 bases between them. CDR3 sequence (DNA): TGTGCCAGTAGTACGGCAAGGCAGGGGAATCAGCCCCAGCATTTT. It encodes CASSTARQGNQPQHF.

This clonotype has ten or more counts. The chain uses TRBV5-1 and TRBJ1-3; D ambiguous. The CDR3 is 15 amino acids. Trimming pared 4 bases from V and 2 bases from J, leaving 13 bases between. Germline V CDR1 and CDR2: SGHRS, YFSETQ. The CDR3 region is CASSTRPRPGNTIYF. DNA of the CDR3: TGCGCCAGCAGCACAAGACCGCGGCCTGGAAACACCATATATTTT.

This clonotype was picked up many times. The chain couples TRBV6-4 to TRBJ2-1, with D possibly called TRBD1 or TRBD2 (5 bases each). The CDR3 length is 15 residues. The germline CDR1 and CDR2 sequences are MRHNA and SNTAGT. The germline V and J ends were trimmed by 5 bases and 6 bases, with 17 bases remaining between them. CDR3 in DNA: TGTGCCAGCAGTCATGAGGGGCTGGGAACCAATGAGCAGTTCTTC. Residues: CASSHEGLGTNEQFF.

This clonotype was seen many times. V and J are TRBV7-2 and TRBJ2-3; 8 nucleotides agree with TRBD1. Losses at the gene ends were 5 bases for V and 4 bases for J; bases not matched to a gene: 14. Per germline, CDR1 SGHTA and CDR2 FQGNSA. The length of the CDR3 is 17 residues. CDR3 sequence reads: CASSHRQGLGSADTQYF. The CDR3 nucleotides are TGTGCCAGCAGCCATAGACAGGGGCTCGGTAGCGCAGATACGCAGTATTTT.

This clonotype was observed many times. The gene calls are TRBV20-1 and TRBJ2-1, with 9 bases matching TRBD2. The V gene's germline CDR1 is DFQATT and CDR2 SNEGSKA (reference sequence). The CDR3 contains 17 residues. Trimming took 0 bases from V and 2 from J; bases not matched to a gene: 8. The CDR3 region has the DNA TGCAGTGCTAGAGATACCCGGACTAGCGCAACCTACAATGAGCAGTTCTTC. This encodes CSARDTRTSATYNEQFF.

This clonotype has ten or more counts. This chain connects TRBV28 to TRBJ1-6; possibly TRBD1 for D (5 bases). Germline loops: CDR1 MDHEN, CDR2 SYDVKM. The CDR3 runs 14 residues. V lost 5 bases to trimming and J lost 11 bases, with 16 bases between them. CDR3: CASSTGGEGAPLHF. CDR3 DNA sequence: TGTGCCAGCAGTACCGGGGGGGAAGGAGCACCCCTCCACTTT. Filled out from reference TRBV28 and TRBJ1-6, the complete variable domain reads DVKVTQSSRYLVKRTGEKVFLECVQDMDHENMFWYRQDPGLGLRLIYFSYDVKMKEKGDIPEGYSVSREKKERFSLILESASTNQTSMYLCASSTGGEGAPLHFGNGTRLTVT.

This clonotype was recorded a few times. The chain combines TRBV11-1 with TRBJ1-5; no reliable D call. V dropped 3 bases and J dropped 4 bases, with 7 bases sitting between them. The CDR3 totals 13 residues. Germline V CDR1 and CDR2: SGHAT, FQDESV (reference sequence). The CDR3 DNA is TGTGCCAGCAGCTTTGCCCGTAATCAGCCCCAGCATTTT. This gives the protein CASSFARNQPQHF.

As regards this clonotype: Given a much more abundant clone one base away, this may be a read error. The CDR3 sequence: CASSQNLAGSSYNEQFF. The CDR3 bases are TGTGCCAGCAGCCAAAACCTAGCGGGCAGCTCCTACAATGAGCAGTTCTTC. The gene calls are TRBV3-1 and TRBJ2-1; TRBD2 aligns across 8 bases. This CDR3 spans 17 amino acids. V was pared by 2 bases and J by 0 bases, with 6 bases of the junction left unmatched. Germline V CDR1 and CDR2: LGHDT, YNNKEL (reference sequence).

This clonotype was seen many times. This chain joins TRBV19 and TRBJ1-2, with D uncertain. Germline V lookup: CDR1 LNHDA, CDR2 SQIVND (reference sequence). With 6 bases removed from V and 2 bases from J, the gap between germline ends came to 19 bases. The CDR3 consists of 16 residues. The CDR3 loop is CASREVEFLRNYGYTF. CDR3 nucleotide sequence: TGTGCCAGTAGAGAAGTGGAGTTTTTAAGGAACTATGGCTACACCTTC.

This clonotype showed up many times. CDR3 nucleotide sequence: TGCGCCAGCAGCTTTGGACTAACCTACAATGAGCAGTTCTTC. Translating gives CASSFGLTYNEQFF. The V gene is TRBV5-1, the J gene TRBJ2-1, with D maybe TRBD2 (6 bases). The germline V and J ends were trimmed by 2 bases and 2 bases, with 8 bases remaining between them. Looked up from germline, CDR1 is SGHRS and CDR2 is YFSETQ. The CDR3 has 14 residues.

This clonotype was seen repeatedly, ten times or more. This chain joins TRBV9 and TRBJ2-7; 13 nucleotides align to TRBD2. The CDR3 spans 16 residues. Germline V gene lookup returns CDR1 SGDLS and CDR2 YYNGEE. V gave up 0 bases and J gave up 3 bases; unmatched junction bases: 3. The CDR3 DNA reads TGTGCCAGCAGCGTAGCACTAGCGGGAGGGAGCTACGAGCAGTACTTC. This codes for CASSVALAGGSYEQYF.

There are many counts of this clonotype. V is TRBV5-5 and J is TRBJ2-1; D remains ambiguous. CDR3 length: 14 residues. Per the germline V gene, CDR1 is SGHKS and CDR2 is YYEKEE (reference sequence). Between the trimmed V and J ends, which lost 0 bases and 0 bases, there was a span of 4 bases. The CDR3 reads CASSLGSSYNEQFF. The CDR3 coding sequence is TGTGCCAGCAGCTTGGGGAGCTCCTACAATGAGCAGTTCTTC.

This clonotype was counted at least ten times. This chain links TRBV5-1 with TRBJ2-3; D is uncertain. Germline CDR1 is SGHRS and CDR2 is YFSETQ. The CDR3 runs 12 residues. Trimming shortened V by 5 bases and J by 2 bases, and 6 bases separated the two germline ends. The CDR3 region is CASRMNTDTQYF. CDR3 sequence (DNA): TGCGCCAGCAGGATGAACACAGATACGCAGTATTTT. Full variable domain (missing parts from reference TRBV5-1 and TRBJ2-3): KAGVTQTPRYLIKTRGQQVTLSCSPISGHRSVSWYQQTPGQGLQFLFEYFSETQRNKGNFPGRFSGRQFSNSRSEMNVSTLELGDSALYLCASRMNTDTQYFGPGTRLTVL.

The rearrangement links TRBV2 to TRBJ2-2; 13 positions match TRBD2. This CDR3 is built from 16 residues. Looked up from germline, CDR1 is SNHLY and CDR2 is FYNNEI. V lost 11 bases, J lost 0 bases, and 6 bases stayed unmatched. The CDR3 spells CAGGTSGASNTGELFF. DNA for the CDR3: TGTGCCGGAGGGACTAGCGGGGCATCGAACACCGGGGAGCTGTTTTTT.

This clonotype was counted at least ten times. The chain joins TRBV15 to TRBJ2-1; D not certain. Trimming took 5 bases from V and 1 from J, leaving 12 bases between them. This CDR3 region has 15 residues. The V gene's germline CDR1 is LNHNV and CDR2 YYDKDF (reference sequence). CDR3 amino acids: CATSSVRVSYNEQFF. The CDR3 bases are TGTGCCACCAGCTCCGTTAGGGTTTCCTACAATGAGCAGTTCTTC. Combining the CDR3 with reference TRBV15 and TRBJ2-1 gives the whole variable domain DAMVIQNPRYQVTQFGKPVTLSCSQTLNHNVMYWYQQKSSQAPKLLFHYYDKDFNNEADTPDNFQSRRPNTSFCFLDIRSPGLGDTAMYLCATSSVRVSYNEQFFGPGTRLTVL.

This clonotype was counted many times. The chain couples TRBV5-1 to TRBJ2-1; 11 bases align to TRBD2. V shed 3 bases, J shed 12 bases, and the junction held 11 bases outside the gene matches. CDR3 length equals 15 residues. Germline V gene data show CDR1 as SGHRS and CDR2 as YFSETQ. In DNA form, the CDR3 reads TGCGCCAGCAGCTCCCAATTAGCGGGAGGGCCGCTGCAGTTCTTC. Its translation is CASSSQLAGGPLQFF.

The sample holds many counts of this clonotype. This chain uses TRBV28 with TRBJ2-3; D call uncertain. CDR3 length equals 18 residues. Trimming took 3 bases from V and 1 from J, leaving 20 bases between them. Germline values: CDR1 MDHEN, CDR2 SYDVKM. The CDR3 spells CASSFSVALPRGTDTQYF. DNA of the CDR3: TGTGCCAGCAGTTTCTCAGTAGCACTACCTAGGGGCACAGATACGCAGTATTTT.